Shown below are 20 T cell receptor beta chains from a single sample sequenced in a study of cytomegalovirus exposure and HLA in healthy donors. With 60 Vbeta and 13 Jbeta primers, the PCR was carried out. This table comes from immunoSEQ multiplex PCR, and its TCRdb copy is limited to in-frame clones, with some not included. Of 55,000 to 80,000 clones in the sample, around 76% were seen once. The specimen was PBMCs. The receptors were sampled from a woman aged 25-40 years in good health and CMV-seropositive.

This chain links TRBV29-1 with TRBJ1-1, with TRBD1 identical over 7 bases. This CDR3 has 13 residues. The V gene's germline CDR1 is SQVTM and CDR2 ANQGSEA. Trimming removed 7 bases from V and 1 base from J; junction bases left unmatched: 6. The CDR3 region is CSAYTGANTEAFF. The CDR3 region has the DNA TGCAGCGCCTATACAGGGGCGAACACTGAAGCTTTCTTT.

This clone has only a few counts. V usage is TRBV28 and J usage is TRBJ1-1; D gene unclear. Trimming shortened V by 6 bases and J by 7 bases, and 18 bases separated the two germline ends. CDR3 length: 14 residues. CDR1 and CDR2 (germline): MDHEN, SYDVKM. The CDR3 sequence is CASRKPLGESEAFF. In DNA form, the CDR3 reads TGTGCCAGCAGAAAACCGCTCGGGGAGAGTGAAGCTTTCTTT.

The gene calls are TRBV4-3 and TRBJ2-1; 11 bases are shared with TRBD2. From germline, CDR1 is LGHNA and CDR2 YSLEER. This CDR3 spans 17 amino acids. After removal of 1 base from V and 2 bases from J, the junction contained 4 bases not matched to a gene. The DNA of the CDR3 is TGCGCCAGCAGCCAAGGGGGACTAGCGGCAACCTACAATGAGCAGTTCTTC. This translates into CASSQGGLAATYNEQFF.

This chain connects TRBV6-1 to TRBJ2-7; D is ambiguous. CDR3 length: 13 residues. V gave up 1 base and J gave up 3 bases, with 7 bases separating them. Per the germline V gene, CDR1 is MNHNS and CDR2 is SASEGT. CDR3 DNA: TGTGCCAGCAGTGAAGGAGGCTTCTACGAGCAGTACTTC. Encoded protein: CASSEGGFYEQYF.

The rearrangement joins TRBV30 to TRBJ2-2; possibly TRBD1 for D (5 bases). The CDR3 spans 14 residues. Germline CDR1 GTSNPN, CDR2 SVGIG (reference sequence). V lost 2 bases and J lost 6, with 13 bases in between. CDR3 sequence (DNA): TGTGCCTGGAGTATAGGGGTTGAGGCCGGGGAGCTGTTTTTT. Translation gives CAWSIGVEAGELFF.

In this sample, this clone turned up once. The V gene is TRBV5-1, the J gene TRBJ1-1; D is undetermined. Germline-derived CDR1 and CDR2 are SGHRS and YFSETQ. The CDR3 is 13 residues long. V lost 1 base and J 2 bases, leaving 6 bases between the germline ends. The CDR3 bases are TGCGCCAGCAGCTTGACAGATAACACTGAAGCTTTCTTT. This gives the protein CASSLTDNTEAFF.

The chain has TRBV5-1 and TRBJ2-7; the D is unclear. The CDR3 covers 14 residues. Germline values: CDR1 SGHRS, CDR2 YFSETQ. V lost 4 bases, J lost 5 bases, and 16 bases lay in between. This CDR3 is CASSLSSKTHEQYF. The CDR3 DNA reads as TGCGCCAGCAGCCTTTCTAGTAAAACCCACGAGCAGTACTTC.

CDR3 residues: CASSLSGTGFLHEQYF. Written as DNA, the CDR3 is TGTGCCAGCAGCTTAAGCGGGACAGGGTTTCTCCACGAGCAGTACTTC. The rearrangement joins TRBV7-2 to TRBJ2-7; 9 bases align to TRBD1. The CDR3 loop spans 16 amino acids. The V segment lost 2 bases and the J segment 5 bases; nucleotides outside the gene matches: 10. Germline CDR1 is SGHTA and CDR2 is FQGNSA.

CDR3 residues: CASSKQGTETQYF. The CDR3 coding sequence is TGTGCCAGTAGTAAACAGGGTACAGAGACCCAGTACTTC. V usage is TRBV19 and J usage is TRBJ2-5, with D perhaps matching TRBD1 (6 bases). V was trimmed by 4 bases and J by 4 bases, leaving 10 bases between them. CDR1 is LNHDA, CDR2 SQIVND, per germline (reference sequence). The length of the CDR3 is 13 residues.

The chain employs TRBV7-2 and TRBJ2-3; TRBD2 aligns across 9 bases. J lost 7 bases, V lost 5 bases, and 10 bases had no gene match. This CDR3 is 15 amino acids long. The germline V gene has CDR1 SGHTA and CDR2 FQGNSA. CDR3 DNA sequence: TGTGCCAGCAGCCGACCCCCGACTAGCGGATATACGCAGTATTTT. It encodes CASSRPPTSGYTQYF. Using reference TRBV7-2 and TRBJ2-3 for the parts outside the CDR3, the full variable domain is GAGVSQSPSNKVTEKGKDVELRCDPISGHTALYWYRQSLGQGLEFLIYFQGNSAPDKSGLPSDRFSAERTGGSVSTLTIQRTQQEDSAVYLCASSRPPTSGYTQYFGPGTRLTVL.

This chain links TRBV10-1 with TRBJ2-7; a weak D match, TRBD1 (6 bases). The CDR3 length is 14 residues. V was clipped by 5 bases and J by 6 bases, with 17 bases between them. Germline V gives CDR1 WNHNN, CDR2 SYGVQD (reference sequence). CDR3 DNA sequence: TGCGCCAGCAGTTCGACAGGATCCCCCTCCGAGCAGTACTTC. Encoded protein: CASSSTGSPSEQYF.

J is TRBJ2-2 and V is TRBV5-1; D is undetermined. This CDR3 has 14 residues. V was shortened by 0 bases and J by 2 bases, with 5 bases between the two germline ends. Per the germline V gene, CDR1 is SGHRS and CDR2 is YFSETQ. The DNA for the CDR3 is TGCGCCAGCAGCTTGGAGCCAAACACCGGGGAGCTGTTTTTT. Its translation is CASSLEPNTGELFF.

The chain uses TRBV28 and TRBJ1-5; 9 bases are a match to TRBD1. Germline trimming cut 4 bases from V and 6 bases from J; bases unmatched to any gene: 7. The CDR3 is made up of 15 amino acids. CDR1 is MDHEN and CDR2 is SYDVKM in the germline V gene. The CDR3 loop is CASSSGQGRRQPQHF. The CDR3 DNA follows: TGTGCCAGCAGTTCCGGACAGGGGCGTCGTCAGCCCCAGCATTTT.

The CDR3 sequence: CASSPGTGGTQYF. The DNA of the CDR3 is TGTGCCAGCAGCCCTGGGACAGGGGGGACCCAGTACTTC. The gene calls are TRBV7-8 and TRBJ2-5; 11 bases agree with TRBD1. The CDR3 is 13 residues long. The V gene's germline CDR1 is SGHVS and CDR2 FQNEAQ. The junction had 3 bases not matched to a gene; V was cut back by 5 bases and J by 7 bases.

This chain uses TRBV19 with TRBJ1-5; a possible D gene is TRBD1 (6 bases). The ends were cut back, 6 bases at V and 6 bases at J, with 9 bases in the middle. CDR1 and CDR2 from the germline V gene are LNHDA and SQIVND (reference sequence). The length of the CDR3 is 12 residues. The CDR3 loop reads CASRVQGQPQHF. CDR3 in DNA: TGTGCCAGTAGGGTACAGGGTCAGCCCCAGCATTTT. The whole variable domain, filled in from reference TRBV19 and TRBJ1-5, reads DGGITQSPKYLFRKEGQNVTLSCEQNLNHDAMYWYRQDPGQGLRLIYYSQIVNDFQKGDIAEGYSVSREKKESFPLTVTSAQKNPTAFYLCASRVQGQPQHFGDGTRLSIL.

The chain links TRBV7-8 to TRBJ2-3, with 10 bases aligning to TRBD2. This CDR3 has 15 residues. The V and J ends lost 5 bases and 7 bases, in that order; junction bases with no gene match: 9. Germline V CDR1 and CDR2: SGHVS, FQNEAQ. CDR3 sequence (DNA): TGTGCCAGCAGCGAACAGCTAGCGGGGGCCTATACGCAGTATTTT. Amino acid sequence: CASSEQLAGAYTQYF.

In this sample, this clone turned up a few times. V is TRBV5-4 and J is TRBJ2-1; 10 positions match TRBD2. Per germline, CDR1 SGHNT and CDR2 YYREEE (reference sequence). With 0 bases clipped from V and 6 bases from J, the junction kept 0 bases outside the gene matches. This CDR3 contains 14 residues. CDR3 sequence (DNA): TGTGCCAGCAGCTTGGGACTAGCGGGCAATGAGCAGTTCTTC. This codes for CASSLGLAGNEQFF. Full variable domain (rest looked up from reference TRBV5-4 and TRBJ2-1): ETGVTQSPTHLIKTRGQQVTLRCSSQSGHNTVSWYQQALGQGPQFIFQYYREEENGRGNFPPRFSGLQFPNYSSELNVNALELDDSALYLCASSLGLAGNEQFFGPGTRLTVL.

The CDR3: CASTLEDTEAFF. The CDR3 DNA sequence: TGTGCCAGCACCTTAGAGGACACTGAAGCTTTCTTT. The chain links TRBV6-6 to TRBJ1-1; D is ambiguous. Trimming removed 7 bases at V and 3 bases at J, with 9 bases between. This CDR3 spans 12 amino acids. Germline V gene sequence: CDR1 MNHNY, CDR2 SVGAGI (reference sequence).

This clone was detected a few times. This chain uses TRBV5-6 with TRBJ1-1; D gene ambiguous. Per the germline V gene, CDR1 is SGHDT and CDR2 is YYEEEE. CDR3 size: 11 residues. The germline V and J ends were trimmed by 4 bases and 8 bases, with 9 bases remaining between them. The CDR3 DNA follows: TGTGCCAGCAGCCTGAGGGCAGAAGCTTTCTTT. Translated, it gives CASSLRAEAFF.

The chain carries TRBV5-1 and TRBJ2-7; D is unclear. V was clipped by 3 bases and J by 6 bases, with 7 bases between them. The germline V gene encodes CDR1 SGHRS and CDR2 YFSETQ. The CDR3 is made up of 11 amino acids. The CDR3 sequence: CASSSSTEQYF. The DNA for the CDR3 is TGCGCCAGCAGCTCTAGTACCGAGCAGTACTTC.